These T cell receptor beta chains were read from a single sample in a study of blood T cells in healthy people across ages. TCRdb itself ran the 5' RACE reads through MiXCR, one entry per CDR3 protein. This sample has 450,000 to 650,000 distinct CDR3 sequences, with around 24% found just once. The sample was also linked to a second study, of T cells of mothers and their children.

The sample consisted of blood. These receptors were collected from a boy aged 5-17 years in good health. Each CDR3 is given with its conserved first and last residue. Fields, in order: J gene, V gene, clone size, D gene, CDR3 length, CDR3 protein, CDR3 DNA. D genes are given only for firm matches. Only some rows state a clone size, as once, few, many or a class for expanded clones.

j_call: TRBJ2-5; v_call: TRBV28; clone_size: few; d_call: .; cdr3_length: 17; cdr3_aa: CASNLDPSLGSRETQYF; cdr3_nt: TGTGCCAGCAACCTGGATCCTAGCTTGGGTTCTAGAGAGACCCAGTACTTC
j_call: TRBJ1-3; v_call: TRBV7-9; clone_size: .; d_call: .; cdr3_length: 16; cdr3_aa: CASSLAGLGAGSTIYF; cdr3_nt: TGTGCCAGCAGCTTAGCCGGCCTCGGCGCTGGAAGCACCATATATTTT
j_call: TRBJ2-7; v_call: TRBV20-1; clone_size: few; d_call: .; cdr3_length: 13; cdr3_aa: CSASVTSSYEQYF; cdr3_nt: TGCAGTGCTAGCGTGACCTCCTCCTACGAGCAGTACTTC
j_call: TRBJ2-7; v_call: TRBV29-1; clone_size: .; d_call: .; cdr3_length: 11; cdr3_aa: CSVGRAYEQYF; cdr3_nt: TGCAGCGTTGGCCGGGCCTACGAGCAGTACTTC
j_call: TRBJ2-1; v_call: TRBV7-9; clone_size: .; d_call: TRBD1; cdr3_length: 15; cdr3_aa: CASSMDRGTYNEQFF; cdr3_nt: TGTGCCAGCAGCATGGACAGGGGAACTTACAATGAGCAGTTCTTC
j_call: TRBJ2-3; v_call: TRBV7-2; clone_size: .; d_call: .; cdr3_length: 13; cdr3_aa: CASSSPNADTQYF; cdr3_nt: TGTGCCAGCAGCTCCCCAAATGCAGATACGCAGTATTTT
j_call: TRBJ1-5; v_call: TRBV20-1; clone_size: .; d_call: .; cdr3_length: 12; cdr3_aa: CSASQGDQPQHF; cdr3_nt: TGCAGTGCTTCCCAGGGAGATCAGCCCCAGCATTTT
j_call: TRBJ1-1; v_call: TRBV27; clone_size: .; d_call: .; cdr3_length: 13; cdr3_aa: CASSSPLNTEAFF; cdr3_nt: TGTGCCAGCAGTTCTCCTCTTAACACTGAAGCTTTCTTT
j_call: TRBJ2-7; v_call: TRBV28; clone_size: .; d_call: .; cdr3_length: 15; cdr3_aa: CASIRGGGGRYEQYF; cdr3_nt: TGTGCCAGCATCAGAGGAGGGGGGGGCCGCTACGAGCAGTACTTC
j_call: TRBJ2-1; v_call: TRBV29-1; clone_size: .; d_call: .; cdr3_length: 14; cdr3_aa: CSVAVESSYNEQFF; cdr3_nt: TGCAGCGTTGCCGTGGAGAGCTCCTACAATGAGCAGTTCTTC
j_call: TRBJ2-5; v_call: TRBV10-3; clone_size: .; d_call: TRBD2; cdr3_length: 13; cdr3_aa: CATLAGDQETQYF; cdr3_nt: TGTGCCACACTAGCGGGGGACCAAGAGACCCAGTACTTC
j_call: TRBJ2-7; v_call: TRBV20-1; clone_size: .; d_call: TRBD2; cdr3_length: 13; cdr3_aa: CSARLAGATKQYF; cdr3_nt: TGCAGTGCTAGACTAGCGGGGGCTACGAAGCAGTACTTC
j_call: TRBJ2-5; v_call: TRBV11-2; clone_size: few; d_call: .; cdr3_length: 13; cdr3_aa: CASSVRLQETQYF; cdr3_nt: TGTGCCAGCAGCGTAAGGCTCCAAGAGACCCAGTACTTC
j_call: TRBJ2-7; v_call: TRBV4-3; clone_size: many; d_call: TRBD1; cdr3_length: 16; cdr3_aa: CASSQGRGPRSYEQYF; cdr3_nt: TGCGCCAGCAGCCAAGGAAGGGGGCCACGATCCTACGAGCAGTACTTC
j_call: TRBJ2-1; v_call: TRBV11-2; clone_size: many; d_call: .; cdr3_length: 16; cdr3_aa: CASSLRGDSSYNEQFF; cdr3_nt: TGTGCCAGCAGCTTAAGGGGGGACAGCTCCTACAATGAGCAGTTCTTC
j_call: TRBJ1-2; v_call: TRBV7-9; clone_size: .; d_call: .; cdr3_length: 15; cdr3_aa: CASSAIRGSLDGYTF; cdr3_nt: TGTGCCAGCAGCGCTATCCGGGGTTCCCTCGATGGCTACACCTTC
j_call: TRBJ2-3; v_call: TRBV5-1; clone_size: .; d_call: .; cdr3_length: 15; cdr3_aa: CASANRAAGTDTQYF; cdr3_nt: TGCGCCAGCGCAAATCGGGCAGCCGGAACAGATACGCAGTATTTT
j_call: TRBJ1-1; v_call: TRBV7-9; clone_size: few; d_call: .; cdr3_length: 12; cdr3_aa: CASSFALTEAFF; cdr3_nt: TGTGCCAGCAGCTTCGCACTGACTGAAGCTTTCTTT
j_call: TRBJ1-2; v_call: TRBV12-3/TRBV12-4; clone_size: few; d_call: .; cdr3_length: 14; cdr3_aa: CASTPHGGIDGYTF; cdr3_nt: TGTGCCAGCACCCCGCACGGGGGAATCGATGGCTACACCTTC
j_call: TRBJ1-2; v_call: TRBV28; clone_size: .; d_call: TRBD1; cdr3_length: 16; cdr3_aa: CASSLIGTGKDYGYTF; cdr3_nt: TGTGCCAGCAGTCTAATAGGGACAGGGAAGGACTATGGCTACACCTTC
j_call: TRBJ2-1; v_call: TRBV29-1; clone_size: few; d_call: .; cdr3_length: 14; cdr3_aa: CSVDPPGTYNEQFF; cdr3_nt: TGCAGCGTTGATCCCCCGGGGACTTACAATGAGCAGTTCTTC
j_call: TRBJ1-2; v_call: TRBV5-8; clone_size: .; d_call: .; cdr3_length: 13; cdr3_aa: CASSFIGTRFYTF; cdr3_nt: TGTGCCAGCAGCTTCATAGGGACAAGGTTCTACACCTTC
j_call: TRBJ2-4; v_call: TRBV5-5; clone_size: few; d_call: TRBD1; cdr3_length: 13; cdr3_aa: CASSNSQGYIQYF; cdr3_nt: TGTGCCAGCAGCAATTCACAGGGGTACATTCAGTACTTC
j_call: TRBJ2-5; v_call: TRBV7-8; clone_size: many; d_call: TRBD1; cdr3_length: 15; cdr3_aa: CASSEFSRGQETQYF; cdr3_nt: TGTGCCAGCAGCGAATTCTCCAGGGGGCAAGAGACCCAGTACTTC
j_call: TRBJ2-1; v_call: TRBV7-2; clone_size: few; d_call: TRBD2; cdr3_length: 15; cdr3_aa: CASSLELAGGGEQFF; cdr3_nt: TGTGCCAGCAGCTTGGAACTAGCGGGGGGAGGTGAGCAGTTCTTC
j_call: TRBJ1-2; v_call: TRBV28; clone_size: .; d_call: TRBD1; cdr3_length: 12; cdr3_aa: CASSLGQGAFTF; cdr3_nt: TGTGCCAGCAGTTTAGGACAGGGAGCGTTCACCTTC
j_call: TRBJ1-1; v_call: TRBV10-3; clone_size: .; d_call: .; cdr3_length: 14; cdr3_aa: CAISPPEKNTEAFF; cdr3_nt: TGTGCCATCAGTCCGCCCGAAAAGAACACTGAAGCTTTCTTT
j_call: TRBJ2-1; v_call: TRBV7-3; clone_size: .; d_call: TRBD2; cdr3_length: 15; cdr3_aa: CASSLGLADYNELFF; cdr3_nt: TGTGCCAGCAGCTTAGGGCTAGCGGACTACAATGAGCTGTTCTTC
j_call: TRBJ2-5; v_call: TRBV25-1; clone_size: .; d_call: .; cdr3_length: 14; cdr3_aa: CASSVTRDWKTQYF; cdr3_nt: TGTGCCAGCAGTGTTACAAGGGATTGGAAGACCCAGTACTTC
j_call: TRBJ2-5; v_call: TRBV14; clone_size: .; d_call: TRBD2; cdr3_length: 15; cdr3_aa: CASSQYGGGPYEQHF; cdr3_nt: TGTGCCAGCAGCCAATATGGCGGGGGGCCCTACGAGCAGCACTTC
j_call: TRBJ2-7; v_call: TRBV4-1; clone_size: few; d_call: .; cdr3_length: 14; cdr3_aa: CASSQGTLNYEQYF; cdr3_nt: TGCGCCAGCAGCCAAGGGACACTAAACTACGAGCAGTACTTC
j_call: TRBJ2-3; v_call: TRBV7-2; clone_size: .; d_call: .; cdr3_length: 15; cdr3_aa: CASSLVTGFTDTQYF; cdr3_nt: TGTGCCAGCAGCTTAGTGACGGGATTCACAGATACGCAGTATTTT
j_call: TRBJ1-4; v_call: TRBV27; clone_size: few; d_call: .; cdr3_length: 16; cdr3_aa: CASSAGTLATNEKLFF; cdr3_nt: TGTGCCAGCAGTGCCGGGACGCTTGCAACTAATGAAAAACTGTTTTTT
j_call: TRBJ2-3; v_call: TRBV20-1; clone_size: .; d_call: .; cdr3_length: 14; cdr3_aa: CSASLAGLTDTQYF; cdr3_nt: TGCAGTGCTAGTCTTGCGGGACTCACAGATACGCAGTATTTT
j_call: TRBJ1-4; v_call: TRBV6-5; clone_size: .; d_call: TRBD1; cdr3_length: 15; cdr3_aa: CASRPQTSGGEKLFF; cdr3_nt: TGTGCCAGCAGACCTCAGACCTCAGGGGGTGAAAAACTGTTTTTT
j_call: TRBJ2-4; v_call: TRBV9; clone_size: many; d_call: TRBD1; cdr3_length: 14; cdr3_aa: CASSGGTGENIQYF; cdr3_nt: TGTGCCAGCAGCGGAGGGACAGGGGAAAACATTCAGTACTTC
j_call: TRBJ1-5; v_call: TRBV20-1; clone_size: .; d_call: .; cdr3_length: 15; cdr3_aa: CSATGRGNSNQPQHF; cdr3_nt: TGCAGTGCAACCGGGCGGGGAAATAGCAATCAGCCCCAGCATTTT
j_call: TRBJ1-1; v_call: TRBV15; clone_size: .; d_call: .; cdr3_length: 14; cdr3_aa: CATSRDPRNTEAFF; cdr3_nt: TGTGCCACCAGCAGAGATCCGCGGAACACTGAAGCTTTCTTT
j_call: TRBJ1-1; v_call: TRBV7-3; clone_size: few; d_call: .; cdr3_length: 14; cdr3_aa: CASSLSPGAGEAFF; cdr3_nt: TGTGCCAGCAGCCTCTCTCCCGGGGCAGGTGAAGCTTTCTTT
j_call: TRBJ1-1; v_call: TRBV4-1; clone_size: few; d_call: .; cdr3_length: 17; cdr3_aa: CASSQGALSGGNTEAFF; cdr3_nt: TGCGCCAGCAGCCAAGGGGCCCTTAGTGGAGGAAACACTGAAGCTTTCTTT
j_call: TRBJ2-7; v_call: TRBV10-3; clone_size: few; d_call: .; cdr3_length: 13; cdr3_aa: CATQRVRSYEQYF; cdr3_nt: TGTGCCACCCAGCGGGTGCGATCCTACGAGCAGTACTTC
j_call: TRBJ2-3; v_call: TRBV29-1; clone_size: few; d_call: .; cdr3_length: 13; cdr3_aa: CSVGRASTNTQYF; cdr3_nt: TGCAGCGTAGGACGAGCTAGCACAAATACGCAGTATTTT
j_call: TRBJ2-5; v_call: TRBV28; clone_size: few; d_call: .; cdr3_length: 14; cdr3_aa: CASSWVGGQETQYF; cdr3_nt: TGTGCCAGCAGCTGGGTGGGGGGACAAGAGACCCAGTACTTC
j_call: TRBJ2-3; v_call: TRBV4-3; clone_size: few; d_call: TRBD2; cdr3_length: 16; cdr3_aa: CASSQTVAGNEDTQYF; cdr3_nt: TGCGCCAGCAGCCAGACCGTAGCGGGGAATGAGGATACGCAGTATTTT
j_call: TRBJ2-5; v_call: TRBV7-2; clone_size: .; d_call: TRBD1; cdr3_length: 16; cdr3_aa: CAGSSQTGQGTETQYF; cdr3_nt: TGTGCCGGCAGCTCACAAACGGGACAGGGAACGGAGACCCAGTACTTC
j_call: TRBJ2-7; v_call: TRBV3-1; clone_size: few; d_call: TRBD1; cdr3_length: 16; cdr3_aa: CASSQDRGQGWDEQYF; cdr3_nt: TGTGCCAGCAGCCAAGATAGGGGACAGGGATGGGACGAGCAGTACTTC
j_call: TRBJ2-2; v_call: TRBV21-1; clone_size: .; d_call: .; cdr3_length: 15; cdr3_aa: CASSMDRGATGELFF; cdr3_nt: TGTGCCAGCAGCATGGACAGGGGCGCCACCGGGGAGCTGTTTTTT
j_call: TRBJ2-1; v_call: TRBV3-1; clone_size: .; d_call: TRBD2; cdr3_length: 16; cdr3_aa: CAGSVGLAVPRNEQFF; cdr3_nt: TGTGCCGGCAGCGTCGGACTAGCGGTGCCTCGGAATGAGCAGTTCTTC
j_call: TRBJ2-1; v_call: TRBV7-3; clone_size: few; d_call: TRBD2; cdr3_length: 17; cdr3_aa: CASSLKPGTSGHNEQFF; cdr3_nt: TGTGCCAGCAGCTTGAAACCGGGGACTAGCGGACACAATGAGCAGTTCTTC
j_call: TRBJ2-3; v_call: TRBV4-1; clone_size: few; d_call: .; cdr3_length: 13; cdr3_aa: CASSPHGADTQYF; cdr3_nt: TGCGCCAGCAGCCCCCACGGGGCAGATACGCAGTATTTT
j_call: TRBJ2-7; v_call: TRBV4-3; clone_size: .; d_call: TRBD1; cdr3_length: 15; cdr3_aa: CASSQHQGDFYEQYF; cdr3_nt: TGCGCCAGCAGCCAACATCAGGGGGATTTCTACGAGCAGTACTTC
j_call: TRBJ1-2; v_call: TRBV7-9; clone_size: few; d_call: TRBD1; cdr3_length: 12; cdr3_aa: CAKDRVYYGYTF; cdr3_nt: TGTGCCAAGGACAGGGTTTACTATGGCTACACCTTC
j_call: TRBJ1-2; v_call: TRBV20-1; clone_size: few; d_call: .; cdr3_length: 12; cdr3_aa: CSASLQGNGYTF; cdr3_nt: TGCAGTGCTAGTTTGCAGGGTAATGGCTACACCTTC
j_call: TRBJ2-7; v_call: TRBV24-1; clone_size: .; d_call: .; cdr3_length: 12; cdr3_aa: CASQGRSYEQYF; cdr3_nt: TGTGCCTCCCAGGGTCGGTCCTACGAGCAGTACTTC
j_call: TRBJ2-7; v_call: TRBV28; clone_size: .; d_call: TRBD1; cdr3_length: 16; cdr3_aa: CASRSPGGDSSYEQYF; cdr3_nt: TGTGCCAGCAGATCCCCCGGTGGGGACAGCTCCTACGAGCAGTACTTC
j_call: TRBJ2-3; v_call: TRBV7-9; clone_size: once; d_call: TRBD2; cdr3_length: 16; cdr3_aa: CASSPGKSGRSDTQYF; cdr3_nt: TGTGCCAGCAGCCCCGGGAAGAGCGGGAGATCAGATACGCAGTATTTT
j_call: TRBJ2-5; v_call: TRBV7-2; clone_size: .; d_call: .; cdr3_length: 15; cdr3_aa: CASSPSGRQMETQYF; cdr3_nt: TGTGCCAGCAGCCCCTCTGGGCGGCAAATGGAGACCCAGTACTTC